This T cell receptor beta chain is from a study of OX40 agonist ivuxolimab in advanced cancers. Study-wide context: At just under 85% male, the cohort had a mean age of approximately 60 years, ranging from roughly 20 to 79.

The CDR3 has 12 amino acids. CDR1 is LNHDA, CDR2 SQIVND, per germline (reference sequence). V was clipped by 7 bases and J by 3 bases, with 6 bases between them. This clone turned up a few times. What it binds is not known. Repertoires were generated with immunoSEQ multiplex PCR, while TCRdb's copy carries only in-frame clones and drops some. There are about 51,000 clones in the sample; around 77% occur only once, and under 2.5% lies in the top ten. Study conclusions and caveats: Expanded clones belonging to CD8+ T cells outnumbered, on average, those of CD4+.

At cycle 4 day 1, cycle 7 day 1, and baseline, blood was sampled. This chain connects TRBV19 to TRBJ2-2, with unresolved D. This TCR was sampled from an adult with an advanced solid tumor such as melanoma, head and neck, liver or kidney cancer. The sample here was CD4+ or CD8+ T cells sorted from blood, taken in a trial of the OX40 agonist ivuxolimab. The CDR3 protein is CASTRHTGELFF. CDR3 DNA: TGTGCCAGTACGAGGCACACCGGGGAGCTGTTTTTT.